A selection of T cell receptor beta chains follows, all from one sample in a study of beta chain features in type 1 diabetes. Libraries were prepared by immunoSEQ multiplex PCR; TCRdb keeps only in-frame clonotypes and omits some of them. This sample has 300,000 or so clones, with 14% found just once. Sequencing used naive CD4+ T cells from blood. These receptors came from a man aged 30-40 years with type 1 diabetes. The CDR3 runs from the conserved cysteine through the conserved F or W. The D gene is left open where the match is weak. Size is omitted from some rows. Given values are once, few, many or a class for expanded clones.

-	-	TRBV5-4	14	TRBJ1-1	CASSLGQQGTEAFF	TGTGCCAGCAGCTTGGGACAACAGGGAACTGAAGCTTTCTTT
few	TRBD2	TRBV28	15	TRBJ2-1	CASSQATSGRREQFF	TGTGCCAGCAGTCAAGCGACTAGCGGGAGACGAGAGCAGTTCTTC
-	TRBD1	TRBV2	14	TRBJ2-1	CASTGTGGYNEQFF	TGTGCCAGCACCGGGACAGGGGGATACAATGAGCAGTTCTTC
few	-	TRBV9	15	TRBJ2-1	CASSPGARVTNEQFF	TGTGCCAGCAGCCCAGGGGCCAGGGTGACGAATGAGCAGTTCTTC
-	TRBD1	TRBV27	12	TRBJ2-7	CASSGTGLEQYF	TGTGCCAGCAGCGGGACAGGGCTCGAGCAGTACTTC
-	TRBD1	TRBV2	15	TRBJ1-1	CASRAGQGGGTEAFF	TGTGCCAGCAGGGCCGGACAGGGAGGAGGCACTGAAGCTTTCTTT
-	TRBD1	TRBV7-2	15	TRBJ2-7	CASSLAGTGVREQYF	TGTGCCAGCAGCTTAGCAGGGACAGGGGTGCGCGAGCAGTACTTC
-	-	TRBV2	13	TRBJ2-3	CASSPVSLDTQYF	TGTGCCAGCAGCCCGGTCTCTTTGGATACGCAGTATTTT
-	-	TRBV9	15	TRBJ2-2	CASSGEALNTGELFF	TGTGCCAGCAGCGGGGAGGCCCTGAACACCGGGGAGCTGTTTTTT
few	-	TRBV4-2	12	TRBJ1-2	CASSQDLYGYTF	TGTGCCAGCAGCCAAGATCTTTATGGCTACACCTTC
-	TRBD1	TRBV15	15	TRBJ2-4	CATSSTGGPQNIQYF	TGTGCCACCAGCAGTACAGGGGGCCCCCAAAACATTCAGTACTTC
few	TRBD1	TRBV28	16	TRBJ1-5	CASSAVGQGFNQPQHF	TGTGCCAGCAGTGCCGTGGGACAGGGATTCAATCAGCCCCAGCATTTT
-	-	TRBV18	15	TRBJ2-7	CASSPPGLAAYEQYF	TGTGCCAGCTCACCGCCGGGACTGGCGGCCTACGAGCAGTACTTC
-	TRBD2	TRBV2	16	TRBJ2-1	CASSERLGLAGNEQFF	TGTGCCAGCAGTGAGCGGCTGGGACTAGCGGGAAATGAGCAGTTCTTC
few	TRBD2	TRBV2	15	TRBJ2-5	CASSDTLAGAETQYF	TGTGCCAGCAGTGATACACTAGCGGGAGCAGAGACCCAGTACTTC
-	TRBD1	TRBV9	14	TRBJ1-5	CASSGGQGNQPQHF	TGTGCCAGCAGCGGAGGACAGGGTAATCAGCCCCAGCATTTT
few	-	TRBV2	12	TRBJ1-1	CAIGQSPYEAFF	TGTGCCATAGGACAGAGTCCTTATGAAGCTTTCTTT
few	-	TRBV7-2	13	TRBJ2-1	CASSLRLINEQFF	TGTGCCAGCAGCTTGAGACTCATTAATGAGCAGTTCTTC
-	-	TRBV5-4	14	TRBJ2-3	CASTSYPSTDTQYF	TGTGCCAGCACCTCCTACCCTAGCACAGATACGCAGTATTTT
few	TRBD2	TRBV4-2	16	TRBJ2-3	CASSQPPSGATDTQYF	TGTGCCAGCAGCCAACCACCTAGCGGTGCCACAGATACGCAGTATTTT
few	TRBD1	TRBV15	13	TRBJ1-2	CATSSTGDGGYTF	TGTGCCACCAGCTCGACAGGGGATGGTGGCTACACCTTC
-	TRBD1	TRBV4-1	20	TRBJ2-1	CASSQDTGQGLLSSYNEQFF	TGCGCCAGCAGCCAAGATACGGGACAGGGGCTATTGAGCTCCTACAATGAGCAGTTCTTC
few	-	TRBV27	15	TRBJ2-5	CASSPQGGVGETQYF	TGTGCCAGCAGTCCTCAGGGGGGAGTAGGGGAGACCCAGTACTTC
few	-	TRBV7-2	14	TRBJ1-2	CASSLSPGNYGYTF	TGTGCCAGCAGCTTATCCCCAGGGAACTATGGCTACACCTTC
-	-	TRBV27	15	TRBJ1-2	CASSPRGQNVYGYTF	TGTGCCAGCAGTCCACGAGGACAGAACGTCTATGGCTACACCTTC
few	-	TRBV9	15	TRBJ1-5	CASSALNPGDQPQHF	TGTGCCAGCAGCGCGCTTAACCCGGGGGATCAGCCCCAGCATTTT
-	TRBD2	TRBV6-4	16	TRBJ2-2	CASSGLAGADTGELFF	TGTGCCAGCAGTGGACTAGCGGGAGCCGACACCGGGGAGCTGTTTTTT
-	-	TRBV30	17	TRBJ1-5	CAWSVIVDSHTNQPQHF	TGTGCCTGGAGTGTAATTGTGGACAGTCATACCAATCAGCCCCAGCATTTT
-	-	TRBV7-2	15	TRBJ2-5	CASSLDPDRKETQYF	TGTGCCAGCAGCTTAGACCCAGACAGAAAAGAGACCCAGTACTTC
few	-	TRBV7-9	12	TRBJ1-1	CATGTRATEAFF	TGTGCCACAGGAACCAGGGCCACTGAAGCTTTCTTT
few	TRBD1	TRBV6-5	14	TRBJ2-2	CASSLGQWTGELFF	TGTGCCAGCAGTTTGGGACAGTGGACCGGGGAGCTGTTTTTT
few	TRBD1	TRBV5-4	14	TRBJ2-7	CASSAQGASYEQYF	TGTGCCAGCAGCGCTCAGGGGGCGTCCTACGAGCAGTACTTC
-	TRBD2	TRBV4-2	17	TRBJ2-7	CASSQFQSSGRTYEQYF	TGTGCCAGCAGCCAGTTCCAGTCTAGCGGGAGAACCTACGAGCAGTACTTC
few	TRBD2	TRBV5-1	15	TRBJ2-7	CASSLGLAIEDEQYF	TGCGCCAGCAGCTTAGGACTAGCGATAGAGGACGAGCAGTACTTC
-	TRBD2	TRBV4-2	16	TRBJ2-7	CASSPSGTLPPYEQYF	TGTGCCAGCAGCCCTAGCGGGACCCTCCCCCCCTACGAGCAGTACTTC
-	-	TRBV29-1	14	TRBJ2-2	CSVASWGNTGELFF	TGCAGCGTAGCTAGCTGGGGGAACACCGGGGAGCTGTTTTTT
-	-	TRBV2	11	TRBJ2-3	CASSYTDTQYF	TGTGCCAGCAGTTACACAGATACGCAGTATTTT
-	-	TRBV19	14	TRBJ1-1	CASSADRRNTEAFF	TGTGCCAGTAGTGCCGACAGGAGGAACACTGAAGCTTTCTTT
-	TRBD1	TRBV4-3	18	TRBJ2-1	CASSLQGGGPSSYNEQFF	TGCGCCAGCAGTTTACAAGGGGGCGGGCCGAGCTCCTACAATGAGCAGTTCTTC
-	TRBD1	TRBV28	14	TRBJ1-2	CASSLMQGVDGYTF	TGTGCCAGCAGTCTGATGCAGGGGGTCGATGGCTACACCTTC
few	TRBD2	TRBV11-1	18	TRBJ2-1	CASSHKGLAGGLGNEQFF	TGTGCCAGCAGCCATAAAGGCCTAGCGGGAGGCTTGGGGAATGAGCAGTTCTTC
-	TRBD2	TRBV4-2	15	TRBJ2-7	CASSYGLAVTYEQYF	TGTGCCAGCAGCTACGGACTAGCGGTTACCTACGAGCAGTACTTC
few	TRBD1	TRBV7-9	13	TRBJ1-2	CASSLEGGQALSF	TGTGCCAGCAGCTTAGAGGGGGGACAGGCCCTCTCCTTC
few	-	TRBV5-1	13	TRBJ1-4	CASSSDQEEKLFF	TGCGCCAGCAGCTCTGATCAAGAGGAAAAACTGTTTTTT
-	TRBD2	TRBV9	16	TRBJ2-5	CASSVLGLAGQETQYF	TGTGCCAGCAGCGTACTTGGACTAGCGGGTCAAGAGACCCAGTACTTC
-	-	TRBV4-2	14	TRBJ1-1	CASSTRTENTEAFF	TGTGCCAGCAGCACCCGGACAGAGAACACTGAAGCTTTCTTT
-	-	TRBV6-5	15	TRBJ1-2	CASSLGVSANYGYTF	TGTGCCAGCAGTTTAGGGGTCAGCGCTAACTATGGCTACACCTTC
-	TRBD1	TRBV5-1	15	TRBJ2-7	CASSLRPGQGAEQYF	TGCGCCAGCAGCTTGAGACCGGGACAGGGTGCCGAGCAGTACTTC
-	-	TRBV7-3	13	TRBJ1-1	CASSRDSNTEAFF	TGTGCCAGCAGCCGGGATTCGAACACTGAAGCTTTCTTT
few	-	TRBV6-6	15	TRBJ1-1	CASSYGQTWNTEAFF	TGTGCCAGCAGTTACGGACAGACCTGGAACACTGAAGCTTTCTTT
-	-	TRBV6-6	15	TRBJ1-5	CASRIASGSGQPQHF	TGTGCCAGCAGGATCGCGAGCGGGTCGGGTCAGCCCCAGCATTTT
few	TRBD1	TRBV6-6	12	TRBJ2-3	CASSPQGQGKYF	TGTGCCAGCAGTCCACAAGGACAGGGGAAGTATTTT